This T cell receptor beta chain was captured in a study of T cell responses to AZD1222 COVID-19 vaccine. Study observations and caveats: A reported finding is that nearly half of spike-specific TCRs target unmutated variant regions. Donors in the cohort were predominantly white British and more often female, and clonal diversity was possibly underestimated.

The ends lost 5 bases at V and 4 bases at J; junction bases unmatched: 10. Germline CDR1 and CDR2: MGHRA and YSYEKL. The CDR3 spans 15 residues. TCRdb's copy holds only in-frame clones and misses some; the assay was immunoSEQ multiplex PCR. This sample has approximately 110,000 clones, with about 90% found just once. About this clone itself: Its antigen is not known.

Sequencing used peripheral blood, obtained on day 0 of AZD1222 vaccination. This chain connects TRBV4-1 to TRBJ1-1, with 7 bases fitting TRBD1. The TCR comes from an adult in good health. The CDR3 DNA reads TGCGCCAGCAGCACCAGACAGGGCTCGGCCACTGAAGCTTTCTTT. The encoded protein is CASSTRQGSATEAFF.